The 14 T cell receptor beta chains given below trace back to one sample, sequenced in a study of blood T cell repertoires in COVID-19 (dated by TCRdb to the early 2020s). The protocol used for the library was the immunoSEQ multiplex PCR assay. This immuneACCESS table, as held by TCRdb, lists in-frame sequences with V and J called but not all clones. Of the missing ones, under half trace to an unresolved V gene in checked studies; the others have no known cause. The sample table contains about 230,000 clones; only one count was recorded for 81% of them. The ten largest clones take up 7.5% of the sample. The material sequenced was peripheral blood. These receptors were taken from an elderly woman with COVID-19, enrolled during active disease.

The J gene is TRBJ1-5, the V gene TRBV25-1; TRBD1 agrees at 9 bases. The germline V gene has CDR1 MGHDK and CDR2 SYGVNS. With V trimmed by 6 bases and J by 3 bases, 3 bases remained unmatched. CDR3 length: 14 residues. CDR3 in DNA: TGTGCCAGCAGGGGACAGGGTACCAATCAGCCCCAGCATTTT. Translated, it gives CASRGQGTNQPQHF.

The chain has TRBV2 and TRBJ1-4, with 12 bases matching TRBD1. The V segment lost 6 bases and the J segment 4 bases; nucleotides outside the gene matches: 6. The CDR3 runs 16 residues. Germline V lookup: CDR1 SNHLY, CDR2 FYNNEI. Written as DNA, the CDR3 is TGTGCCAGCAGGGCCGGGACAGGGGGCAATAATGAAAAACTGTTTTTT. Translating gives CASRAGTGGNNEKLFF.

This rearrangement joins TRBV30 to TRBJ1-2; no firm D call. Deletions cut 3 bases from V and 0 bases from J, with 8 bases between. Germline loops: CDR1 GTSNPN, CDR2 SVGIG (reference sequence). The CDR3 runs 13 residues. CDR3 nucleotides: TGTGCCTGGAGCGCGGGCGCTAACTATGGCTACACCTTC. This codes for CAWSAGANYGYTF.

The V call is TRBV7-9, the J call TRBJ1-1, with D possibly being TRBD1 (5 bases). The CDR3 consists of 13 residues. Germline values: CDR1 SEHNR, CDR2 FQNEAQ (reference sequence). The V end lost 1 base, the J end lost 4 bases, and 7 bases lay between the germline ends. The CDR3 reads CASSLEGFTEAFF. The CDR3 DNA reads TGTGCCAGCAGCTTAGAGGGGTTCACTGAAGCTTTCTTT.

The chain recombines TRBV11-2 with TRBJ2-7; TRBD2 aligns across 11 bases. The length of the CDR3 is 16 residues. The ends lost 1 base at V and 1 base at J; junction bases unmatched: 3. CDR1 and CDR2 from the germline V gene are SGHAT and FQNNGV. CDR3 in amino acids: CASSLAGLAVSYEQYF. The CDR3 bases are TGTGCCAGCAGCTTAGCGGGACTAGCGGTTTCCTACGAGCAGTACTTC.

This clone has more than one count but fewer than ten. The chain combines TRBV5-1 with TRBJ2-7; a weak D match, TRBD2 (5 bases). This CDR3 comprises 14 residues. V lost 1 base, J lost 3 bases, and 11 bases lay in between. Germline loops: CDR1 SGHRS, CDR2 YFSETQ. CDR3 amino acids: CASSLNVGSYEQYF. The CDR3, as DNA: TGCGCCAGCAGCTTGAATGTAGGGAGCTACGAGCAGTACTTC.

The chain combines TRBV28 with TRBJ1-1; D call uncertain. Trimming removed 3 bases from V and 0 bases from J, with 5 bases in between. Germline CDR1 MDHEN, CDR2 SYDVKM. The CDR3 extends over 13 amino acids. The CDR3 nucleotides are TGTGCCAGCAGTTTGTCCGTGAACACTGAAGCTTTCTTT. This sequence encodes CASSLSVNTEAFF.

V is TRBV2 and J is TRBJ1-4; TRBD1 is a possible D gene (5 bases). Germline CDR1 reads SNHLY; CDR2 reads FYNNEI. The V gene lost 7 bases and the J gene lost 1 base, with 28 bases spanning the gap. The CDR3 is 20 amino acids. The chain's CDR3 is CASTDSRDLESLGTNEKLFF. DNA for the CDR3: TGTGCCAGCACCGACTCAAGGGACTTAGAGTCCCTGGGAACTAATGAAAAACTGTTTTTT.

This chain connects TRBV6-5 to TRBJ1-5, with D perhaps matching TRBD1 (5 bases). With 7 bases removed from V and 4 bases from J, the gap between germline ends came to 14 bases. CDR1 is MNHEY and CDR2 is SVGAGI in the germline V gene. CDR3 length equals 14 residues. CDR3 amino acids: CASNNGGINQPQHF. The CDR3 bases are TGTGCCAGCAACAACGGGGGGATTAATCAGCCCCAGCATTTT.

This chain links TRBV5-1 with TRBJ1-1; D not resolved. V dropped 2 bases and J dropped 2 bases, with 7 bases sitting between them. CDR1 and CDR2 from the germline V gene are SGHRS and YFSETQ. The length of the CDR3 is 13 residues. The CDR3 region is CASSFVPNTEAFF. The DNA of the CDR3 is TGCGCCAGCAGCTTTGTCCCTAACACTGAAGCTTTCTTT.

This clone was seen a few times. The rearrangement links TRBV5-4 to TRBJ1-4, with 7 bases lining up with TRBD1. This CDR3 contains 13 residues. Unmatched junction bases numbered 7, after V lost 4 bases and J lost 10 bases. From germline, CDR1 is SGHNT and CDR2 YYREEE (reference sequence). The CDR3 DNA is TGTGCCAGCAGCCCCGGACAGGACGGAAAACTGTTTTTT. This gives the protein CASSPGQDGKLFF.

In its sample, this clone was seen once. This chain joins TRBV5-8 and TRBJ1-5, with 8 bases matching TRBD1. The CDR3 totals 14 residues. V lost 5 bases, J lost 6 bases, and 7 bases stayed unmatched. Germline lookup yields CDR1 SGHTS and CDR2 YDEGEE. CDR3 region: CASSHRTGPQPQHF. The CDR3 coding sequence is TGTGCCAGCAGTCACCGGACAGGGCCTCAGCCCCAGCATTTT.

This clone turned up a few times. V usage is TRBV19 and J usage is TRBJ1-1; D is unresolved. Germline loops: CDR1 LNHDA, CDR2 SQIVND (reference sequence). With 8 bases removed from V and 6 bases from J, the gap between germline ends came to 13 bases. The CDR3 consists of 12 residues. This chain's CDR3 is CASGGVMAEAFF. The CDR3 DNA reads TGTGCCAGTGGTGGAGTCATGGCTGAAGCTTTCTTT.

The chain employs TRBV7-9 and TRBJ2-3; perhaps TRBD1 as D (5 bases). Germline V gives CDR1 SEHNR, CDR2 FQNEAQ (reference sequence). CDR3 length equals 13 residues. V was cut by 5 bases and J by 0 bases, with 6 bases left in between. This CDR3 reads CASSRQSTDTQYF. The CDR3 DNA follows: TGTGCCAGCAGCAGACAGAGCACAGATACGCAGTATTTT.